This T cell receptor beta chain was profiled in a study of blood T cell repertoires in COVID-19. Trimming stripped 4 bases from V and 4 bases from J, with 10 bases between. Germline V gene data show CDR1 as SGHTA and CDR2 as FQGTGA. This CDR3 is 13 amino acids long. In terms of age and location, participants ranged from about 18 to 89 years and lived in roughly 22 US areas. In the authors' methods: The authors estimated nucleated cell counts from reference gene primer amplification. This table comes from immunoSEQ multiplex PCR, and its TCRdb copy is limited to in-frame clones, with some not included. The V and J calls and clone size are taken from that table; D and trimming were inferred from the DNA. Altogether hundreds of thousands of clones are present, less than 90% being singletons, with the ten largest covering 2.5% to 3%.

Material for sequencing was PBMCs or T cells enriched from blood (not recorded which). V usage is TRBV7-3 and J usage is TRBJ1-2; D perhaps matches TRBD1 (5 bases). The TCR originated in a woman between 25 and 40 years old who had recovered from COVID-19. This CDR3 reads CASSSGVGYGYTF. As DNA, the CDR3 is TGTGCCAGCAGCTCGGGGGTGGGCTATGGCTACACCTTC.